The 13 T cell receptor beta chains reported below all come from one sample, sequenced in a study of T cell responses to AZD1222 COVID-19 vaccine. This table comes from immunoSEQ multiplex PCR, and its TCRdb copy is limited to in-frame clones, with some not included. The sample lists roughly 200,000 clones, just over 85% occurring once. The sample was peripheral blood, taken on day 0 of AZD1222 vaccination. The source of these receptors is an adult in good health.

The rearrangement uses TRBV24-1 and TRBJ2-1; TRBD2 agrees at 10 bases. J gave up 5 bases and V 3 bases, and 3 bases lay outside the gene matches. The CDR3 spans 15 residues. CDR1 is KGHDR, CDR2 SFDVKD, per germline. The CDR3 here is CATSDLGTSDNEQFF. The CDR3, as DNA: TGTGCCACCAGTGATCTAGGGACTAGCGACAATGAGCAGTTCTTC.

This clone was observed a single time. The chain is built from TRBV9 and TRBJ1-2; the match to TRBD1 covers 8 bases. There are 14 residues in the CDR3. Germline V gene sequence: CDR1 SGDLS, CDR2 YYNGEE. V gave up 4 bases and J gave up 4 bases; unmatched junction bases: 6. CDR3 residues: CASSKDRGPYGYTF. The CDR3, as DNA: TGTGCCAGCAGCAAAGACAGGGGACCCTATGGCTACACCTTC. Looking up the rest from reference TRBV9 and TRBJ1-2 gives the full variable domain: DSGVTQTPKHLITATGQRVTLRCSPRSGDLSVYWYQQSLDQGLQFLIQYYNGEERAKGNILERFSAQQFPDLHSELNLSSLELGDSALYFCASSKDRGPYGYTFGSGTRLTVV.

The table lists this clone with a count of one. Written as DNA, the CDR3 is TGTGCCAGCAGCCCTCCTCGGACAGGAGACACTGAAGCTTTCTTT. It translates to CASSPPRTGDTEAFF. The chain uses TRBV7-9 and TRBJ1-1, with 7 bases fitting TRBD1. V trimming: 5 bases; J trimming: 3 bases; junction bases outside the gene matches: 9. Germline V gene lookup returns CDR1 SEHNR and CDR2 FQNEAQ (reference sequence). The CDR3 runs to 15 residues.

The rearrangement joins TRBV5-4 to TRBJ1-2, with D unclear. V gave up 1 base and J gave up 7 bases, with 11 bases separating them. Germline loops: CDR1 SGHNT, CDR2 YYREEE (reference sequence). The CDR3 covers 13 residues. CDR3 amino acids: CASSLIRVGGYTF. The CDR3 DNA follows: TGTGCCAGCAGCTTGATAAGGGTCGGTGGCTACACCTTC. Full variable domain (missing parts from reference TRBV5-4 and TRBJ1-2): ETGVTQSPTHLIKTRGQQVTLRCSSQSGHNTVSWYQQALGQGPQFIFQYYREEENGRGNFPPRFSGLQFPNYSSELNVNALELDDSALYLCASSLIRVGGYTFGSGTRLTVV.

Many counts were recorded for this clone. This sequence joins TRBV4-2 and TRBJ2-6; 10 bases line up with TRBD1. V was clipped by 4 bases and J by 1 base; unmatched bases: 1. The CDR3 runs to 16 residues. Germline-derived CDR1 and CDR2 are LGHNA and YNFKEQ. The CDR3 coding sequence is TGTGCCAGCAGCCCGGGACAGGGGTCTGGGGCCAACGTCCTGACTTTC. This translates into CASSPGQGSGANVLTF.

The CDR3 nucleotides read TGTGCCAGCAGCACCCACCAGCTGGAGGGGGCGACGGGCTACACCTTC. It is translated as CASSTHQLEGATGYTF. The V and J genes are TRBV27 and TRBJ1-2; the match to TRBD1 covers 7 bases. Germline trimming cut 6 bases from V and 8 bases from J; bases unmatched to any gene: 18. The CDR3 totals 16 residues. CDR1 and CDR2 from the germline V gene are MNHEY and SMNVEV (reference sequence).

The V gene is TRBV29-1, the J gene TRBJ1-1; 7 nucleotides agree with TRBD1. Germline lookup yields CDR1 SQVTM and CDR2 ANQGSEA. The V and J ends lost 4 bases and 7 bases, in that order; junction bases with no gene match: 9. The CDR3 sequence is 13 residues long. The CDR3, as DNA: TGCAGCGTTGTTTTAGGGGGCAAGGGTGAAGCTTTCTTT. It codes for CSVVLGGKGEAFF.

The V call is TRBV5-6, the J call TRBJ1-2; tentatively, D is TRBD1 (5 bases). V lost 0 bases and J 0 bases, leaving 9 bases between the germline ends. The CDR3 extends over 15 amino acids. CDR1 and CDR2 (germline): SGHDT, YYEEEE. The chain's CDR3 is CASSLASGSNYGYTF. CDR3 DNA sequence: TGTGCCAGCAGCTTGGCCTCAGGGTCTAACTATGGCTACACCTTC.

The chain has TRBV28 and TRBJ2-1, with 11 bases fitting TRBD2. There are 15 residues in the CDR3. Germline CDR1 is MDHEN and CDR2 is SYDVKM. V was clipped by 6 bases and J by 3 bases; unmatched bases: 4. This CDR3 is CASRQGLAVYNEQFF. CDR3 sequence (DNA): TGTGCCAGCAGACAGGGACTAGCGGTCTACAATGAGCAGTTCTTC.

V gene TRBV19 combines with J gene TRBJ1-5; 7 bases line up with TRBD1. Per germline, CDR1 LNHDA and CDR2 SQIVND (reference sequence). The CDR3 extends over 16 amino acids. Trimming removed 1 base from V and 0 bases from J; junction bases left unmatched: 3. The CDR3 loop is CASSIGGQYSNQPQHF. The CDR3 bases are TGTGCCAGTAGTATAGGGGGACAGTATAGCAATCAGCCCCAGCATTTT.

The chain combines TRBV24-1 with TRBJ2-5; D perhaps matches TRBD2 (5 bases). The CDR3 contains 14 residues. Trimming stripped 4 bases from V and 2 bases from J, with 10 bases between. Germline CDR1 and CDR2: KGHDR and SFDVKD. CDR3 DNA: TGTGCCACCAGTGACTTCGGGATTCAAGAGACCCAGTACTTC. It yields the protein CATSDFGIQETQYF.

V is TRBV7-8 and J is TRBJ1-6; D gene uncertain. The CDR3 is 15 residues long. V was cut by 1 base and J by 0 bases, with 4 bases left in between. The germline CDR1 and CDR2 sequences are SGHVS and FQNEAQ. CDR3: CASSLEGSYNSPLHF. DNA of the CDR3: TGTGCCAGCAGCTTAGAGGGCTCCTATAATTCACCCCTCCACTTT.

The J gene is TRBJ2-3, the V gene TRBV6-2 or TRBV6-3; no firm D call. Trimming removed 2 bases at V and 2 bases at J, with 8 bases between. The germline CDR1 and CDR2 sequences are MNHEY and SVGEGT. This CDR3 region has 14 residues. The CDR3 region is CASSYPLATDTQYF. For the CDR3, the DNA is TGTGCCAGCAGTTACCCCCTCGCCACAGATACGCAGTATTTT.